This is a list of T cell receptor beta chains from one sample in a study of human CD8 memory T cell subsets. TCRdb processed the 5' RACE reads again and assigns one entry to each CDR3 protein, with no DNA. The sample has under 4,500 distinct CDR3 sequences. Sequences were obtained from CD8+ T cells from PBMCs. All receptors come from a human donor in good health. CDR3s include the opening cysteine and the closing phenylalanine or tryptophan. Where a row states a size, it is once, few, many or the class of an expanded clone; other rows omit it.

v_call: TRBV20-1; clone_size: NA; j_call: TRBJ2-3; cdr3_aa: CSARALHSLDTDTQYF
v_call: TRBV6-4; clone_size: NA; j_call: TRBJ2-1; cdr3_aa: CASSGTENSEQFF
v_call: TRBV6-6; clone_size: NA; j_call: TRBJ1-5; cdr3_aa: CASSPTGGGQPQHF
v_call: TRBV6-2/TRBV6-3; clone_size: NA; j_call: TRBJ2-7; cdr3_aa: CASRPGFRDEQYF
v_call: TRBV24-1; clone_size: NA; j_call: TRBJ2-5; cdr3_aa: CATSDPQETQYF
v_call: TRBV12-3/TRBV12-4; clone_size: NA; j_call: TRBJ2-7; cdr3_aa: CASKGRDGGSEQYF
v_call: TRBV7-2; clone_size: NA; j_call: TRBJ2-1; cdr3_aa: CASSCPPLPHFIAWYNEQFF
v_call: TRBV14; clone_size: NA; j_call: TRBJ2-2; cdr3_aa: CASSHDRGYDTGELFF
v_call: TRBV29-1; clone_size: NA; j_call: TRBJ2-1; cdr3_aa: CSVEGLASSYNEQFF
v_call: TRBV20-1; clone_size: medium-sized; j_call: TRBJ2-5; cdr3_aa: CSARDHMGGQMETQYF
v_call: TRBV29-1; clone_size: medium-sized; j_call: TRBJ2-7; cdr3_aa: CSVEDIQGGYEQYF
v_call: TRBV12-3/TRBV12-4; clone_size: hyperexpanded; j_call: TRBJ2-7; cdr3_aa: CASSLASSGPLYEQYF
v_call: TRBV25-1; clone_size: NA; j_call: TRBJ2-2; cdr3_aa: CASSPKNRAAGELFF
v_call: TRBV12-3/TRBV12-4; clone_size: medium-sized; j_call: TRBJ1-1; cdr3_aa: CATLKEGPFNTEAFF
v_call: TRBV24-1; clone_size: NA; j_call: TRBJ2-5; cdr3_aa: CATSDPGGSQGQETQYF
v_call: TRBV6-4; clone_size: NA; j_call: TRBJ2-1; cdr3_aa: CASSEGLGDYNEQFF
v_call: TRBV4-2; clone_size: NA; j_call: TRBJ2-7; cdr3_aa: CASSQAWGKYEQYF
v_call: TRBV2; clone_size: NA; j_call: TRBJ2-7; cdr3_aa: CASSELGQNYEQYF
v_call: TRBV5-4; clone_size: NA; j_call: TRBJ2-1; cdr3_aa: CASSSFGHRYNEQFF
v_call: TRBV29-1; clone_size: NA; j_call: TRBJ2-3; cdr3_aa: CSVGRENTDTQYF